The clone carrying this T cell receptor beta chain was picked up a small number of times. Antigen specificity is unknown. This sample was taken from a study of blood T cells in healthy people across ages. This CDR3 is 12 amino acids long. Germline V gene sequence: CDR1 MDHEN, CDR2 SYDVKM. V shed 8 bases and J shed 0 bases, with 7 bases lying between them. Together with a sample-barcoded 5' primer, a J-beta primer mix was included in a second PCR lasting about 6 to 11 cycles. In TCRdb, the 5' RACE reads were re-called with MiXCR into one record per CDR3 protein. This repertoire shows 780,000 or so distinct CDR3 sequences, 50% to 65% found once; its top ten account for about 42%. General study results and limits: Because donor CMV status was unknown, expanded clonotype changes were possibly confounded.

The chain couples TRBV28 to TRBJ1-1, with no clear D. Sequenced: blood. The TCR sequence derives from a man older than 75 in good health. CDR3 region: CASSNMNTEAFF. CDR3 DNA sequence: TGTGCCAGCTCTAACATGAACACTGAAGCTTTCTTT. Drawing the rest from reference TRBV28 and TRBJ1-1, the complete variable domain is DVKVTQSSRYLVKRTGEKVFLECVQDMDHENMFWYRQDPGLGLRLIYFSYDVKMKEKGDIPEGYSVSREKKERFSLILESASTNQTSMYLCASSNMNTEAFFGQGTRLTVV.